This T cell receptor (beta chain) was retrieved from a study of OX40 agonist ivuxolimab in advanced cancers. At the level of the whole study: Ivuxolimab, which targeted the costimulatory receptor OX40 (CD134), was an agonistic, fully human IgG2 monoclonal antibody. Intravenous ivuxolimab was administered to patients every 2 weeks at six dose levels: 0.01, 0.1, 0.3, 1.5, 3 and 10 mg/kg. Of the 50 to 55 dose-escalation patients, hepatocellular carcinoma was present in around 20, melanoma in around 15, renal cell carcinoma in 9 and head and neck cancer in 9. The dose-escalation cohort was 82.7% male with a mean age of about 60 years, ranging from about 23 to 85. Prior anti-PD-1, anti-PD-L1 or anti-CTLA-4 therapy was permitted, and checkpoint inhibitors had been received by less than 45% of dose-escalation patients. Three dose-escalation patients achieved partial responses, one with hepatocellular carcinoma and two with cutaneous melanoma. The point of sequencing TCRbeta in the periphery was to test whether ivuxolimab changed TCR sequence diversity and drove clonal T-cell expansion. The paper covers the monotherapy dose-escalation part of the phase I ivuxolimab trial, which included N of about 56 patients. Findings and caveats that apply to the study as a whole: Partial responders in the 0.1-3.0 mg/kg groups had among the lowest normalized peripheral clonal expansion, especially among CD8+ T cells. Antigen specificity was not determined for the clonally expanded peripheral T cells. On average, CD8+ T cells showed more expanded clones than CD4+ T cells after ivuxolimab. Low levels of normalized T-cell clonal expansion were also seen in some nonresponding patients. Clonal expansion of both CD4+ and CD8+ blood T cells was observed from baseline to week 6 at doses 0.1 to 3.0 mg/kg.

CDR1 SEHNR and CDR2 FQNEAQ are derived from the germline V gene (reference sequence). The CDR3 contains 14 residues, cysteine and phenylalanine counted. The kept DNA is CDR3 alone, 42 bases in frame from the first base. Germline trimming amounts to 2 bases on V and 2 bases on J, with 3 as the count of junction bases outside the gene matches. Patients with a history of autoimmune disease or receiving systemic immunosuppression were excluded from the trial. Peripheral blood for TCR sequencing was collected from all dose cohorts at baseline, on cycle 4 day 1, and on cycle 7 day 1. Samples were obtained from an open-label, multicenter, first-in-human phase I dose-escalation trial of ivuxolimab. Adults with locally advanced or metastatic melanoma, renal cell carcinoma, hepatocellular carcinoma or head and neck squamous cell carcinoma were enrolled in the trial. Before TCR sequencing, CD4+ T cells and CD8+ T cells were sorted from peripheral blood as separate populations.

As concerns this clone: It has no known antigen specificity. Base qualities are not at hand, and no much larger clone is one base apart.

Genomic DNA was extracted from sorted cells for sequencing of the TCRbeta CDR3 region. TCRbeta CDR3 regions were sequenced using the immunoSEQ Assay. What TCRdb holds here is the immuneACCESS table cut down to in-frame rearrangements. Part of the clones is not present; checked against another copy, under half of the missing clones reflect an unresolved V gene, and the others are unexplained. For this sample there are 50,000 to 65,000 clones; around 81% appear just once. Around 4.5% of the sample is in the top ten clones. The TCR sequence derives from an adult with an advanced solid tumor such as melanoma, head and neck, liver or kidney cancer. The V gene is TRBV7-9 and the J gene is TRBJ2-7; 7 middle bases align to TRBD1. The sample was CD4+ or CD8+ T cells sorted from blood, taken in a trial of the OX40 agonist ivuxolimab. The CDR3 in this case is CASSLQGVAYEQYF. The DNA sequence is TGTGCCAGCAGCTTACAGGGGGTCGCCTACGAGCAGTACTTC. With all but the CDR3 taken from the reference TRBV7-9 and TRBJ2-7 genes, the full variable domain is: DTGVSQNPRHKITKRGQNVTFRCDPISEHNRLYWYRQTLGQGPEFLTYFQNEAQLEKSRLLSDRFSAERPKGSFSTLEIQRTEQGDSAMYLCASSLQGVAYEQYFGPGTRLTVT.